Following are 27 T cell receptor beta chains from one sample sequenced in a study of control samples from healthy donors and cancer patients. Generated by immunoSEQ multiplex PCR, the TCRdb table keeps only in-frame clones and is missing some. The sample contains approximately 100,000 clones, roughly 86% of which appear only once. Sequences were obtained from blood. These receptors were taken from a man aged 30 to 39 in good health.

This rearrangement joins TRBV19 to TRBJ2-5, with TRBD1 as a possible D gene (5 bases). CDR1 and CDR2 (germline): LNHDA, SQIVND (reference sequence). This CDR3 spans 13 amino acids. Between the trimmed V and J ends, which lost 7 bases and 5 bases, there was a span of 14 bases. The CDR3 DNA sequence: TGTGCCAGTAACCCAGGGCAGACGGAGACCCAGTACTTC. This sequence encodes CASNPGQTETQYF. Full variable domain (rest looked up from reference TRBV19 and TRBJ2-5): DGGITQSPKYLFRKEGQNVTLSCEQNLNHDAMYWYRQDPGQGLRLIYYSQIVNDFQKGDIAEGYSVSREKKESFPLTVTSAQKNPTAFYLCASNPGQTETQYFGPGTRLLVL.

About this clone itself: This specimen includes other DNA sequences encoding the same CDR3. The CDR3 DNA is TGTGCCAGCTCACCCGGGGATAGCAATCAGCCCCAGCATTTT. It codes for CASSPGDSNQPQHF. This chain joins TRBV18 and TRBJ1-5; D is unresolved. The CDR3 length is 14 residues. V was pared by 3 bases and J by 0 bases, with 6 bases between. Germline CDR1 reads KGHSH; CDR2 reads LQKENI. The variable domain in full, completed from reference TRBV18 and TRBJ1-5, reads NAGVMQNPRHLVRRRGQEARLRCSPMKGHSHVYWYRQLPEEGLKFMVYLQKENIIDESGMPKERFSAEFPKEGPSILRIQQVVRGDSAAYFCASSPGDSNQPQHFGDGTRLSIL.

This clone was recorded once. The chain employs TRBV28 and TRBJ1-4; 9 positions match TRBD1. The CDR3 runs to 15 residues. V was pared by 5 bases and J by 8 bases, with 9 bases of the junction left unmatched. Germline-derived CDR1 and CDR2 are MDHEN and SYDVKM. CDR3 region: CASSPPGQGGEKLFF. CDR3 in DNA: TGTGCCAGCAGTCCGCCGGGACAGGGCGGGGAAAAACTGTTTTTT.

The V call is TRBV12-3 or TRBV12-4, the J call TRBJ1-1; D gene uncertain. Trimming stripped 7 bases from V and 8 bases from J, with 17 bases between. The CDR3 covers 13 residues. The CDR3 nucleotides are TGTGCCAGCATCACAGACCAGCGAAGGGAAGCTTTCTTT. Translated, it gives CASITDQRREAFF.

V usage is TRBV27 and J usage is TRBJ1-2, with TRBD1 matching 7 bases. This CDR3 has 14 amino acids. Germline lookup yields CDR1 MNHEY and CDR2 SMNVEV (reference sequence). V dropped 5 bases and J dropped 1; count of bases not matched to a gene: 4. The DNA for the CDR3 is TGTGCCAGCAGTGGGGACAGAGTTAACTATGGCTACACCTTC. Protein: CASSGDRVNYGYTF.

This clone showed up just once. The rearrangement joins TRBV7-2 to TRBJ2-1; D possibly uses TRBD1 or TRBD2 (5 bases each). In germline, CDR1 is SGHTA, CDR2 FQGNSA. Trimming pared 4 bases from V and 2 bases from J, leaving 12 bases between. This CDR3 is built from 15 residues. The CDR3 sequence: CASSSTGTTYNEQFF. The CDR3 DNA sequence: TGTGCCAGCAGCTCTACCGGGACGACCTACAATGAGCAGTTCTTC.

The rearrangement links TRBV7-2 to TRBJ2-5; 7 positions agree with TRBD2. The CDR3 is 15 amino acids. Germline trimming cut 5 bases from V and 5 bases from J; bases unmatched to any gene: 11. Germline lookup yields CDR1 SGHTA and CDR2 FQGNSA. For the CDR3, the DNA is TGTGCCAGCAGCCTACAAAGCGGGGTGGGGGAGACCCAGTACTTC. It yields the protein CASSLQSGVGETQYF. Drawing the rest from reference TRBV7-2 and TRBJ2-5, the complete variable domain is GAGVSQSPSNKVTEKGKDVELRCDPISGHTALYWYRQSLGQGLEFLIYFQGNSAPDKSGLPSDRFSAERTGGSVSTLTIQRTQQEDSAVYLCASSLQSGVGETQYFGPGTRLLVL.

This chain connects TRBV3-1 (or the pseudogene TRBV3-2) to TRBJ2-1, with 9 positions matching TRBD1. V shed 4 bases and J 5 bases; nucleotides not matched to a gene: 6. The CDR3 extends over 15 amino acids. Germline V lookup: CDR1 LGHDT, CDR2 YNNKEL (reference sequence). Written as DNA, the CDR3 is TGTGCCAGCAGCCGACTGGGGACAGGGAACAATGAGCAGTTCTTC. This sequence encodes CASSRLGTGNNEQFF.

The chain has TRBV29-1 and TRBJ2-6, with unresolved D. CDR1 is SQVTM, CDR2 ANQGSEA, per germline. The CDR3 is made up of 16 amino acids. V lost 0 bases to trimming and J lost 0 bases, with 9 bases between them. As DNA, the CDR3 is TGCAGCGTTGAAGAGGGTGGAAACTCTGGGGCCAACGTCCTGACTTTC. It is translated as CSVEEGGNSGANVLTF.

V is TRBV6-1 and J is TRBJ2-2; no firm D call. V lost 1 base and J 6 bases, leaving 12 bases between the germline ends. The CDR3 has 15 residues. CDR1 MNHNS and CDR2 SASEGT come from the germline V gene. The CDR3, as DNA: TGTGCCAGCAGTGAAGGGATCCTTGAACCCGGGGAGCTGTTTTTT. Encoded protein: CASSEGILEPGELFF.

The chain employs TRBV30 and TRBJ1-1; D not resolved. Germline assignment: CDR1 GTSNPN and CDR2 SVGIG (reference sequence). The CDR3 runs to 13 residues. CDR3: CEGSAGPNTEAFF. CDR3 coding DNA: TGTGAAGGGTCAGCTGGTCCGAACACTGAAGCTTTCTTT.

The chain uses TRBV7-9 and TRBJ1-1; 10 bases map to TRBD1. Germline V gives CDR1 SEHNR, CDR2 FQNEAQ (reference sequence). J gave up 6 bases and V 5 bases, and 3 bases lay outside the gene matches. The CDR3 has 13 residues. CDR3 protein: CASSRGQGSEAFF. CDR3 nucleotides: TGTGCCAGCAGCCGGGGACAGGGGTCTGAAGCTTTCTTT.

As DNA, the CDR3 is TGTGCCAGCAGTACCGCCTCCATAGCGGGGGGGCCAAATGTAATGGATACGCAGTATTTT. Translating gives CASSTASIAGGPNVMDTQYF. The V gene is TRBV27, the J gene TRBJ2-3; 11 nucleotides align to TRBD2. The CDR3 is 20 amino acids. Germline lookup yields CDR1 MNHEY and CDR2 SMNVEV (reference sequence). The ends lost 5 bases at V and 6 bases at J; junction bases unmatched: 22.

The rearrangement links TRBV18 to TRBJ2-5; 7 positions match TRBD1. This CDR3 has 15 residues. Germline assignment: CDR1 KGHSH and CDR2 LQKENI. Trimming at V came to 3 bases and at J to 5 bases, leaving 9 bases not matched to a gene. The DNA for the CDR3 is TGTGCCAGCTCACCCTCCCAAGACAGGGTGGAGACCCAGTACTTC. Translated, it gives CASSPSQDRVETQYF.

This chain uses TRBV5-8 with TRBJ2-2; D gene uncertain. Germline lookup yields CDR1 SGHTS and CDR2 YDEGEE. The CDR3 contains 13 residues. V was pared by 2 bases and J by 3 bases, with 5 bases between. CDR3 nucleotides: TGTGCCAGCAGCTTAATCTACACCGGGGAGCTGTTTTTT. Its protein product is CASSLIYTGELFF.

This clone is a singleton in its sample. The chain couples TRBV19 to TRBJ2-7, with 7 bases aligning to TRBD1. The J segment lost 6 bases and the V segment lost 5 bases, leaving 13 bases of the junction unmatched. Germline assignment: CDR1 LNHDA and CDR2 SQIVND (reference sequence). There are 15 residues in the CDR3. This chain's CDR3 is CASSPTPGQAVEQYF. CDR3 in DNA: TGTGCCAGTAGTCCCACCCCTGGACAGGCGGTCGAGCAGTACTTC.

The rearrangement uses TRBV2 and TRBJ2-1; D gene ambiguous. This CDR3 is built from 14 residues. Germline CDR1 reads SNHLY; CDR2 reads FYNNEI. Between the trimmed V and J ends, which lost 2 bases and 9 bases, there was a span of 14 bases. CDR3 amino acids: CASSETRVMGEQFF. The CDR3 nucleotides read TGTGCCAGCAGTGAAACGAGAGTGATGGGTGAGCAGTTCTTC. Drawing the rest from reference TRBV2 and TRBJ2-1, the complete variable domain is EPEVTQTPSHQVTQMGQEVILRCVPISNHLYFYWYRQILGQKVEFLVSFYNNEISEKSEIFDDQFSVERPDGSNFTLKIRSTKLEDSAMYFCASSETRVMGEQFFGPGTRLTVL.

This clone was found a few times. This chain joins TRBV7-9 and TRBJ2-3; a possible D gene is TRBD2 (6 bases). Deletions cut 4 bases from V and 5 bases from J, with 10 bases between. From germline, CDR1 is SEHNR and CDR2 FQNEAQ (reference sequence). CDR3 length: 13 amino acids. The CDR3 sequence: CASSSGSRDTQYF. Written as DNA, the CDR3 is TGTGCCAGCAGCTCCGGGAGTAGAGATACGCAGTATTTT.

This clone was counted once. The V gene is TRBV4-2, the J gene TRBJ2-6; D might be TRBD2 (6 bases). CDR1 LGHNA and CDR2 YNFKEQ come from the germline V gene. CDR3 length: 16 residues. The V gene lost 0 bases and the J gene lost 4 bases, with 10 bases spanning the gap. The CDR3 region is CASSQEGDSGANVLTF. CDR3 DNA: TGTGCCAGCAGCCAAGAAGGGGACTCAGGGGCCAACGTCCTGACTTTC.

This chain joins TRBV19 and TRBJ1-3; perhaps TRBD1 as D (6 bases). The V and J ends lost 2 bases and 2 bases respectively, with 19 bases between them. CDR1 and CDR2 (germline): LNHDA, SQIVND (reference sequence). The CDR3 length is 18 residues. CDR3 amino acids: CASSIKPSISGAGNTIYF. In nucleotides, the CDR3 is TGTGCCAGTAGTATAAAACCGTCGATTTCAGGGGCTGGAAACACCATATATTTT.

The V and J genes are TRBV29-1 and TRBJ1-3, with D perhaps TRBD1 (5 bases). The germline gives CDR1 SQVTM, CDR2 ANQGSEA. This CDR3 is 12 amino acids long. V lost 7 bases and J lost 2, with 9 bases in between. CDR3 amino acids: CSAPGPGNTIYF. In nucleotides, the CDR3 is TGCAGCGCCCCGGGGCCTGGAAACACCATATATTTT.

CDR3 sequence reads: CAISDGWGRSYEQYF. DNA for the CDR3: TGTGCCATCAGTGATGGGTGGGGCCGCTCCTACGAGCAGTACTTC. The rearrangement joins TRBV10-3 to TRBJ2-7; a weak D match, TRBD1 (5 bases). The CDR3 length is 15 residues. Trimming stripped 3 bases from V and 0 bases from J, with 12 bases between. Germline V gives CDR1 ENHRY, CDR2 SYGVKD.

V and J are TRBV4-1 and TRBJ2-1; D possibly matches TRBD1 or TRBD2 (5 bases each). The CDR3 extends over 17 amino acids. CDR1 is MGHRA, CDR2 YSYEKL, per germline. The V and J ends lost 0 bases and 4 bases respectively, with 16 bases between them. The CDR3, as DNA: TGCGCCAGCAGCCAAGATAGGGGAGTTGGACTTTACAATGAGCAGTTCTTC. Protein sequence: CASSQDRGVGLYNEQFF.

V gene TRBV3-1 (or the pseudogene TRBV3-2) combines with J gene TRBJ2-5, with TRBD1 matching 7 bases. Trimming removed 4 bases from V and 2 bases from J; junction bases left unmatched: 1. Germline loops: CDR1 LGHDT, CDR2 YNNKEL (reference sequence). The CDR3 spans 13 residues. Here the CDR3 DNA reads TGTGCCAGCAGCCGGGACAGACAAGAGACCCAGTACTTC. Translation gives CASSRDRQETQYF.

Note on this clone: Other DNA variants within this sample encode the same CDR3. The V and J genes are TRBV18 and TRBJ2-3, with 7 bases aligning to TRBD2. Germline assignment: CDR1 KGHSH and CDR2 LQKENI. The length of the CDR3 is 14 residues. Losses at the gene ends were 3 bases for V and 6 bases for J; bases not matched to a gene: 6. As DNA, the CDR3 is TGTGCCAGCTCACCGGCCAGCGGGGCTGATACGCAGTATTTT. This translates into CASSPASGADTQYF.

This chain links TRBV7-9 with TRBJ2-7; no clear D gene. This CDR3 spans 14 amino acids. Trimming cost V 2 bases and J 0 bases, with 8 bases left between them. The V gene's germline CDR1 is SEHNR and CDR2 FQNEAQ (reference sequence). This chain's CDR3 is CASSLLAASYEQYF. As DNA, the CDR3 is TGTGCCAGCAGCTTATTAGCAGCCTCCTACGAGCAGTACTTC.

The gene calls are TRBV27 and TRBJ2-5, with D hard to call. The V end was cut by 1 base, the J end by 4 bases, with 4 bases between. The CDR3 length is 12 residues. The germline V gene has CDR1 MNHEY and CDR2 SMNVEV (reference sequence). CDR3 protein: CASSLYPETQYF. In nucleotides, the CDR3 is TGTGCCAGCAGTTTATACCCAGAGACCCAGTACTTC.